A selection of T cell receptor beta chains follows, all from one sample in a study of shared clonotypes between healthy human individuals. Some clones are missing from TCRdb's copy, which holds only in-frame ones; the method was immunoSEQ multiplex PCR. The sample has a few million clones, around 94% seen once. Sequencing was carried out using naive CD4+ T cells sorted from blood. The receptors stem from a man younger than 30 in good health. Both conserved end residues are part of each CDR3.

CDR3aa,v_gene,j_gene
CASSLAYGQGGASSPLHF,TRBV5-5,TRBJ1-6
CASSQTAGRYEQFF,TRBV14,TRBJ2-1
CASSLGPPAAQYF,TRBV27,TRBJ2-5
CSVDVGQGSNQPQHF,TRBV29-1,TRBJ1-5
CASSLIRYNEQFF,TRBV5-8,TRBJ2-1
CASSSIPSTDTQYF,TRBV11-2,TRBJ2-3
CASSLGSGGYNEQFF,TRBV11-2,TRBJ2-1
CASSWTASGGQYNEQFF,TRBV5-1,TRBJ2-1
CASTTTPNTEAFF,TRBV14,TRBJ1-1
CASSLGRGLGGYTF,TRBV13,TRBJ1-2
CASSEGTGGNQPQHF,TRBV6-1,TRBJ1-5
CASSYLPLGTGRNEQFF,TRBV27,TRBJ2-1
CASSLGPWSAISYEQYF,TRBV7-6,TRBJ2-7
CASEGRDNQPQHF,TRBV21-1,TRBJ1-5
CALGQGVSNQPQHF,TRBV30,TRBJ1-5
CASSRSGSNQPQHF,TRBV6-5,TRBJ1-5
CASSKDRGAPTEAFF,TRBV5-1,TRBJ1-1
CASSYTRDQPQHF,TRBV6-6,TRBJ1-5
CATLGGARGNIQYF,TRBV6-1,TRBJ2-4
CASSESISAQETQYF,TRBV25-1,TRBJ2-5
CASSSDGINYNSPLHF,TRBV5-4,TRBJ1-6
CAWRGPPRNVLTF,TRBV30,TRBJ2-6
CASSPRGTRDSTDTQYF,TRBV11-2,TRBJ2-3
CASSLRQGDLYF,TRBV28,TRBJ2-4
CASSSTSGSYEQYF,TRBV9,TRBJ2-7
CASSRGQFSNQPQHF,TRBV7-2,TRBJ1-5
CASRGGYEQYF,TRBV6-7,TRBJ2-7
CASSSARGTYEQYF,TRBV5-6,TRBJ2-7
CAWTGSDEQFF,TRBV30,TRBJ2-1
CASRKTVLGTEAFF,TRBV2,TRBJ1-1
CASSPGGGYPSTDTQYF,TRBV5-6,TRBJ2-3
CASSYFLGAGLYEQYF,TRBV6-5,TRBJ2-7
CASSPIGGRQETQYF,TRBV7-2,TRBJ2-5
CASSPQGAGANVLTF,TRBV28,TRBJ2-6
CASSPEPGHLYQETQYF,TRBV18,TRBJ2-5
CASETGSGYTF,TRBV6-1,TRBJ1-2
CASSSDRTDTQYF,TRBV18,TRBJ2-3
CASSILGQPQHF,TRBV19,TRBJ1-5
CASSDSPTGPGTLHF,TRBV6-4,TRBJ1-6
CASSFAGVPGANVLTF,TRBV5-5,TRBJ2-6
CASSPSKGNTIYF,TRBV23-1,TRBJ1-3
CASSLGTSGEETQYF,TRBV5-1,TRBJ2-5
CASSKLSSYNEQFF,TRBV21-1,TRBJ2-1
CASSTPGQGALGYTF,TRBV6-6,TRBJ1-2
CASSGIAGGPYHEQFF,TRBV6-4,TRBJ2-1
CASSPAGGEKLFF,TRBV18,TRBJ1-4
CASGTLGGVAYEQYF,TRBV5-6,TRBJ2-7
CASSPRGTSTDTQYF,TRBV7-3,TRBJ2-3
CASSLGWGDEKLFF,TRBV5-1,TRBJ1-4
CASSLETLIPNIQYF,TRBV11-2,TRBJ2-4
CASSPSRTAAPYEQYF,TRBV4-1,TRBJ2-7
CASSLERGTRNEQFF,TRBV5-1,TRBJ2-1
CASSEVGGAKNIQYF,TRBV5-6,TRBJ2-4